This T cell receptor (beta chain) comes out of a study of CD8 T cells in Susac syndrome. RNA totalling about 0.5 to 1 ug underwent reverse transcription with random hexamers. TCRdb ran MiXCR on the immunoSEQ multiplex PCR reads and lists one entry per CDR3 protein. Here the sample spans tens of thousands of distinct CDR3 sequences, approximately 95% being singletons. This clonotype is a singleton in its sample. This CDR3 has 11 amino acids. The germline V and J ends were trimmed by 8 bases and 6 bases, with 9 bases remaining between them. Patients having Susac syndrome satisfied recently defined diagnostic criteria for definite or probable disease.

The chain links TRBV12-3 or TRBV12-4 to TRBJ2-3, with D possibly TRBD2 on 5 matching bases. The receptor was isolated from a human donor with Susac syndrome. The sequencing sample was made of CD8+ T cells from PBMCs. The CDR3 DNA sequence: TGTGCCAGCGCCCGCGGGGATACGCAGTATTTT. It specifies CASARGDTQYF.